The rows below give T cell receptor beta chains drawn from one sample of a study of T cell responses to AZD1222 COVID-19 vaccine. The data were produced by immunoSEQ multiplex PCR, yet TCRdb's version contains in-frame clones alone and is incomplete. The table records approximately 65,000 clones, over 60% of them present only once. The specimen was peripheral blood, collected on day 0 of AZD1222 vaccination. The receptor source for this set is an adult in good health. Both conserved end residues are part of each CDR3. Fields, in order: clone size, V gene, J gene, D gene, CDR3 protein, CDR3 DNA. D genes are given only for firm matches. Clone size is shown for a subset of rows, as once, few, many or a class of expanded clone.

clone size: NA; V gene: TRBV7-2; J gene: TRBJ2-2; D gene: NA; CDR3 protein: CASSLELVGTGELFF; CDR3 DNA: TGTGCCAGCAGCTTAGAGCTAGTTGGCACCGGGGAGCTGTTTTTT
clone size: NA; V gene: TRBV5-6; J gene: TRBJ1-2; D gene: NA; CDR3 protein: CASSLGSPYYGYTF; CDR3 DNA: TGTGCCAGCAGCTTGGGTTCCCCGTACTATGGCTACACCTTC
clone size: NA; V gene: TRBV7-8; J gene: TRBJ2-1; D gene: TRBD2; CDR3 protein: CASSYRLGTSRLEQFF; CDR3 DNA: TGTGCCAGCAGCTATCGCCTCGGGACTAGCCGTCTCGAGCAGTTCTTC
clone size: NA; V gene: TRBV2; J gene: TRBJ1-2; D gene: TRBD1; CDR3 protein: CASSETGSVYGYTF; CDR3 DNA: TGTGCCAGCAGCGAGACAGGGTCCGTCTATGGCTACACCTTC
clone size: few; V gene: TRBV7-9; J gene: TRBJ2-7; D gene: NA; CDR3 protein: CASSHGTGKGEQYF; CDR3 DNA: TGTGCCAGCAGCCACGGGACGGGGAAAGGGGAGCAGTACTTC
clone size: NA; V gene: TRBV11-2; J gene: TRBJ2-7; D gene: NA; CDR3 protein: CASSLGSSYEQYF; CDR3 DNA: TGTGCCAGCAGCTTAGGCAGTTCCTACGAGCAGTACTTC
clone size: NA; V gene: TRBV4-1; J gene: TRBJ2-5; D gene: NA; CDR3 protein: CASSQVGLTQETQYF; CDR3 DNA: TGCGCCAGCAGCCAAGTTGGGCTAACTCAAGAGACCCAGTACTTC
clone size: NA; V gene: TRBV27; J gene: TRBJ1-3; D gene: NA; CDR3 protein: CASSSTAYSGNTIYF; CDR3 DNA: TGTGCCAGCAGCTCGACAGCCTACTCTGGAAACACCATATATTTT
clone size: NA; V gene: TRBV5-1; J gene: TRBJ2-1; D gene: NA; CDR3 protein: CASSLRDKGPLIDEQFF; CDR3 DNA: TGCGCCAGCAGCTTGAGGGACAAGGGCCCTCTTATCGATGAGCAGTTCTTC
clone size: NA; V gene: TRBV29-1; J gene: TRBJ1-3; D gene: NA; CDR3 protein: CSGRKTDSGNTIYF; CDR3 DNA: TGCAGCGGCCGAAAGACAGATTCTGGAAACACCATATATTTT
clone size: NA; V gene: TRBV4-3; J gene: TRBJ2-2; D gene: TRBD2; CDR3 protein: CASSQGLAGLTGELFF; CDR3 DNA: TGCGCCAGCAGCCAAGGACTAGCGGGGCTCACCGGGGAGCTGTTTTTT
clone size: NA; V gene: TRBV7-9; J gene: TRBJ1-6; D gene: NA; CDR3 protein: CASSLASRGGPHSPLHF; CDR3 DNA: TGTGCCAGCAGCTTAGCGTCGCGGGGCGGCCCCCATTCACCCCTCCACTTT
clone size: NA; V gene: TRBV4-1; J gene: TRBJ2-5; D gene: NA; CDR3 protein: CASSQVIIRGRETQYF; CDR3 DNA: TGCGCCAGCAGCCAAGTAATCATACGCGGCCGAGAGACCCAGTACTTC
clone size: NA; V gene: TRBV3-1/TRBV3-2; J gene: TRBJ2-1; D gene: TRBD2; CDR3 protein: CASSPRGSSYNEQFF; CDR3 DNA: TGTGCCAGCAGCCCGCGGGGGAGCTCCTACAATGAGCAGTTCTTC
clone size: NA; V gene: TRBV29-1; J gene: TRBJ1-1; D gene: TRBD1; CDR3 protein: CSLRQGGTEAFF; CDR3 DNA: TGCAGCTTAAGACAGGGTGGTACTGAAGCTTTCTTT